This T cell receptor beta chain was documented in a study of vaccination and CD4 T cells after COVID-19. Study at large: Controls had a CEFX pool, an HIV-1 Nef pool, or no peptide added.

Germline assignment: CDR1 MNHEY and CDR2 SMNVEV (reference sequence). V lost 3 bases, J lost 9 bases, and 14 bases lay in between. CDR3 length: 14 residues. Remarks on this clonotype: Its antigen is not identified.

The Oncomine TCR Beta short-read assay sequenced DNA from cultured CD4+ T cells. TCRdb analysed the PCR reads with MiXCR anew, one entry per CDR3 protein. The table shows over 9,500 distinct CDR3 sequences, with 41% occurring only once. Regarding treatment: approximately nine-day PBMC culture with coronavirus spike peptide pools or control peptides (ViraFEST assay). US Alpha, Beta and Delta variants postdated the positive PCR dates, which ran from March to December 2020. CD4+ T cells were isolated by negative selection after less than twelve days of culture. The chain links TRBV27 to TRBJ2-2; a possible D gene is TRBD2 (7 bases). The source is a human donor who had recovered from COVID-19. Sequencing was done on a sample of CD4+ T cells from blood, cultured in vitro. The CDR3 reads CASSFRGGRRELFF. In DNA form, the CDR3 reads TGTGCCAGCAGTTTTAGGGGGGGACGCAGGGAGCTGTTTTTT.